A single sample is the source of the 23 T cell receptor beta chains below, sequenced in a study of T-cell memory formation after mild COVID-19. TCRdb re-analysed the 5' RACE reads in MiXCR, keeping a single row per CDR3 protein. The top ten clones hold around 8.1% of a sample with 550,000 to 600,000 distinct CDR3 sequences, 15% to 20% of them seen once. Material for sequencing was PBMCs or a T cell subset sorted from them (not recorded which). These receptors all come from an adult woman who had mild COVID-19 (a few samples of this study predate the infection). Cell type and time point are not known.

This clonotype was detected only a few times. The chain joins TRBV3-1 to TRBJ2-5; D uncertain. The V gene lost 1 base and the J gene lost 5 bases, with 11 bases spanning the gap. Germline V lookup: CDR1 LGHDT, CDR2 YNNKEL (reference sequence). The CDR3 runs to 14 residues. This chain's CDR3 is CASSQVSGRETQYF. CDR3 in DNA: TGTGCCAGCAGCCAAGTTTCCGGGCGGGAGACCCAGTACTTC.

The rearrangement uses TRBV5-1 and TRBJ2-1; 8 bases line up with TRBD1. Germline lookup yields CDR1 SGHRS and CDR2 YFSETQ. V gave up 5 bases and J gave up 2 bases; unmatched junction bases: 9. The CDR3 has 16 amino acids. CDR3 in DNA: TGCGCCAGCAGTCCGGCCCGGGACAGGACCTACAATGAGCAGTTCTTC. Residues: CASSPARDRTYNEQFF. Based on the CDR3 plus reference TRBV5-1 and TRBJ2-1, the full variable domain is KAGVTQTPRYLIKTRGQQVTLSCSPISGHRSVSWYQQTPGQGLQFLFEYFSETQRNKGNFPGRFSGRQFSNSRSEMNVSTLELGDSALYLCASSPARDRTYNEQFFGPGTRLTVL.

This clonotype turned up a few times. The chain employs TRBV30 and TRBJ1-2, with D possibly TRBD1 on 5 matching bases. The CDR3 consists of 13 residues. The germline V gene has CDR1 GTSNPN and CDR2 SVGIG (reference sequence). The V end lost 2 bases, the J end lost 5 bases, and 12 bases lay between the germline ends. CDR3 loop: CAWSLGRDYGYTF. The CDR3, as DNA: TGTGCCTGGAGTTTAGGCAGGGATTATGGCTACACCTTC.

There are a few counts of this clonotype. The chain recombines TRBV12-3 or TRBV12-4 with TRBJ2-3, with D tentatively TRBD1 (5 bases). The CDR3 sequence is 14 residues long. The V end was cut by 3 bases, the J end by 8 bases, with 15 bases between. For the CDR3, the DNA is TGTGCCAGCAGTTTTCCCGGCGGACAACGTACGCAGTATTTT. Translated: CASSFPGGQRTQYF.

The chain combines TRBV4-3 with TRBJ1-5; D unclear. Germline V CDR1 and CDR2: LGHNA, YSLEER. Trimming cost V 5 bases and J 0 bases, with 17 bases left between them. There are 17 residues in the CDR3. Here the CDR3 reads CASSEGTGLFSNQPQHF. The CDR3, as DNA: TGCGCCAGCAGCGAAGGAACCGGACTGTTTAGCAATCAGCCCCAGCATTTT.

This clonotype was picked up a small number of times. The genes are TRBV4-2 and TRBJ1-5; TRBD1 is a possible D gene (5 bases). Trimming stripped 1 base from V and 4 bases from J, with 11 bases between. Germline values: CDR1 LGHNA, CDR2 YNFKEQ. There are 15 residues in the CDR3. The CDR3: CASSQVFEGNQPQHF. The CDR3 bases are TGTGCCAGCAGCCAAGTGTTTGAGGGGAATCAGCCCCAGCATTTT.

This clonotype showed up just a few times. CDR3 in amino acids: CASSLEYDFTDTQYF. The CDR3 DNA is TGTGCCAGCAGCTTAGAGTATGATTTCACAGATACGCAGTATTTT. The gene calls are TRBV7-6 and TRBJ2-3; D is unclear. The V and J ends lost 1 base and 2 bases respectively, with 10 bases between them. This CDR3 comprises 15 residues. The germline V gene has CDR1 SGHVS and CDR2 FNYEAQ.

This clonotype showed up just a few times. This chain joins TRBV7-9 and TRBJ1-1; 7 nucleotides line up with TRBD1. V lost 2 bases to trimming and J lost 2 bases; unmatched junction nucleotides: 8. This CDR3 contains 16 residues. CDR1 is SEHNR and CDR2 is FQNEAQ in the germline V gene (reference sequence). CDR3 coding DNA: TGTGCCAGCAGCTTATACGGAGGGGGCGTCAACACTGAAGCTTTCTTT. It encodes CASSLYGGGVNTEAFF.

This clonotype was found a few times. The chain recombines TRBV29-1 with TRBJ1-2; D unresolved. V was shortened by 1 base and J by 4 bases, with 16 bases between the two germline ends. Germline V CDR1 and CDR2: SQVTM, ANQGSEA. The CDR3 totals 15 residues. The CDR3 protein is CSVEGSSPAGYGYTF. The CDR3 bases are TGCAGCGTTGAAGGCTCCTCGCCCGCGGGCTATGGCTACACCTTC. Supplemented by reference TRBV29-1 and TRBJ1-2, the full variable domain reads SAVISQKPSRDICQRGTSLTIQCQVDSQVTMMFWYRQQPGQSLTLIATANQGSEATYESGFVIDKFPISRPNLTFSTLTVSNMSPEDSSIYLCSVEGSSPAGYGYTFGSGTRLTVV.

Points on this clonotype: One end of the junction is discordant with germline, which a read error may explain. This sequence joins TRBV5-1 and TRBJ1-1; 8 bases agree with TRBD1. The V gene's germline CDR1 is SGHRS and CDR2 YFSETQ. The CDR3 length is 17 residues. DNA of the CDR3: TGCGCCAGCAGAATCGGACAGGGAGAGGGGCTGAAGACTGAAGCTTTCTTT. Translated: CASRIGQGEGLKTEAFF.

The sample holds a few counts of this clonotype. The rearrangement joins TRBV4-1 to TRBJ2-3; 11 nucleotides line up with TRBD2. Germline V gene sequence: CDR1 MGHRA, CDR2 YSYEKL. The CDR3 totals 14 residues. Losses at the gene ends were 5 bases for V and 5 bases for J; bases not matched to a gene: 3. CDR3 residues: CASSDSGGGDTQYF. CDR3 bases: TGCGCCAGCAGCGATAGCGGGGGGGGAGATACGCAGTATTTT.

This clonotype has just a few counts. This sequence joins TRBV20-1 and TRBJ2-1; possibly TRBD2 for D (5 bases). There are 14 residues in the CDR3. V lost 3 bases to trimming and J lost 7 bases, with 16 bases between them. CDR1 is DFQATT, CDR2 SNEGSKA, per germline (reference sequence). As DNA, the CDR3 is TGCAGTGCTAGTGGGAGTAGGGTGGGGAATGAGCAGTTCTTC. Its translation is CSASGSRVGNEQFF.

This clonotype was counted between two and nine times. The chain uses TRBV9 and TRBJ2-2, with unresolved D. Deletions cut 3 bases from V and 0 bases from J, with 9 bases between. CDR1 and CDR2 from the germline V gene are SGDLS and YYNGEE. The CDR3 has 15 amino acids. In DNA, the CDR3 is TGTGCCAGCAGCGCAAAAGTTACGAACACCGGGGAGCTGTTTTTT. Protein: CASSAKVTNTGELFF. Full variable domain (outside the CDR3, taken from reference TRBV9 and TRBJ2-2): DSGVTQTPKHLITATGQRVTLRCSPRSGDLSVYWYQQSLDQGLQFLIQYYNGEERAKGNILERFSAQQFPDLHSELNLSSLELGDSALYFCASSAKVTNTGELFFGEGSRLTVL.

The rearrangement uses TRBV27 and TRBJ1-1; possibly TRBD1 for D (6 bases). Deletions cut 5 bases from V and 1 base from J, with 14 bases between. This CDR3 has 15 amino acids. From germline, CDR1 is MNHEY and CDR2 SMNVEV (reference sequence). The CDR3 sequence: CASSTGRQANTEAFF. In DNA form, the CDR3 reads TGTGCCAGCAGTACCGGTCGACAGGCGAACACTGAAGCTTTCTTT.

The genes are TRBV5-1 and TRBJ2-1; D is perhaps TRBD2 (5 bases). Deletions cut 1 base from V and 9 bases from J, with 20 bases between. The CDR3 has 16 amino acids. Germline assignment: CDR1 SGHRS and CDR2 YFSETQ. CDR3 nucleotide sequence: TGCGCCAGCAGCTTGTCCAGGCTAGCCGCAGGCGGTGAGCAGTTCTTC. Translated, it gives CASSLSRLAAGGEQFF.

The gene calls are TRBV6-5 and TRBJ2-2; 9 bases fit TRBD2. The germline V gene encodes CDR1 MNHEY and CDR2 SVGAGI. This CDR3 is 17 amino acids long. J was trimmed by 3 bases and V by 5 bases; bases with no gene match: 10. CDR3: CASSPLSAGGYTGELFF. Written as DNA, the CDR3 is TGTGCCAGCAGTCCCCTTTCAGCGGGAGGTTACACCGGGGAGCTGTTTTTT.

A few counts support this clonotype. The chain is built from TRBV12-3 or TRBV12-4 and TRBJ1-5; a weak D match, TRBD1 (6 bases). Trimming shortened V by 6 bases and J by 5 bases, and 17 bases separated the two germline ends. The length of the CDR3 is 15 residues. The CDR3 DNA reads TGTGCCAGCAGCCCTTGGGGGCACATGTATCAGCCCCAGCATTTT. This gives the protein CASSPWGHMYQPQHF.

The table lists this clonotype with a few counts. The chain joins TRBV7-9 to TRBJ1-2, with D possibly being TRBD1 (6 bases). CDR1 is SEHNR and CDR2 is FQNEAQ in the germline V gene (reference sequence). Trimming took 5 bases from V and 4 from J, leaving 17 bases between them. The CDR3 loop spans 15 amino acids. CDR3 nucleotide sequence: TGTGCCAGCAGCCCATATCAGGGGCCTCTCTATGGCTACACCTTC. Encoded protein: CASSPYQGPLYGYTF.

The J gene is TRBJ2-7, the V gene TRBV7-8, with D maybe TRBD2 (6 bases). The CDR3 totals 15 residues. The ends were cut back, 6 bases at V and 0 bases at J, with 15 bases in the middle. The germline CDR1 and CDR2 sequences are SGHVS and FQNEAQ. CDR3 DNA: TGTGCCAGCAGTGTGGAGGCGGGGCTCTCCTACGAGCAGTACTTC. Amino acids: CASSVEAGLSYEQYF.

This CDR3 reads CAISVGTMTEAFF. Written as DNA, the CDR3 is TGTGCCATCAGTGTTGGGACGATGACTGAAGCTTTCTTT. This chain joins TRBV10-3 and TRBJ1-1; maybe TRBD1 (5 bases). Trimming took off 4 bases at V and 5 bases at J, with 11 bases between the two ends. In germline, CDR1 is ENHRY, CDR2 SYGVKD. The CDR3 has 13 amino acids.

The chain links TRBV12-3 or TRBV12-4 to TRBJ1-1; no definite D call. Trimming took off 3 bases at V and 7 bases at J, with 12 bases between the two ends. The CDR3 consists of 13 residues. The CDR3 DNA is TGTGCCAGCAGTTTTTCGGGGAACGATGAAGCTTTCTTT. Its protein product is CASSFSGNDEAFF.

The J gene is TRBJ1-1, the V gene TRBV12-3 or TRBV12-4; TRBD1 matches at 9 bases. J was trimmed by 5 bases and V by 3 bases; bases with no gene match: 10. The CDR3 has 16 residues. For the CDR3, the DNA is TGTGCCAGCAGTTTTCAGGACAGGGGCGCCCTGACTGAAGCTTTCTTT. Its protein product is CASSFQDRGALTEAFF.

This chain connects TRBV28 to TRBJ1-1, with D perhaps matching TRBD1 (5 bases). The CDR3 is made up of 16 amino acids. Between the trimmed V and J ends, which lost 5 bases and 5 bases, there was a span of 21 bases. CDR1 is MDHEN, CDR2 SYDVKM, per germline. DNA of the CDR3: TGTGCCAGCAGTCCGCCCGGGGGGGGAGGGAGAACTGAAGCTTTCTTT. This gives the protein CASSPPGGGGRTEAFF.